The 2 T cell receptor beta chains reported below all come from one sample, sequenced in a study of OX40 agonist ivuxolimab in advanced cancers. Sequencing used immunoSEQ multiplex PCR; TCRdb keeps in-frame clones, though not all of them. The table shows 65,000 to 70,000 clones, with roughly 80% occurring only once. The input for sequencing was CD4+ or CD8+ T cells sorted from blood, taken in a trial of the OX40 agonist ivuxolimab. These receptors were obtained from an adult with an advanced solid tumor such as melanoma, head and neck, liver or kidney cancer.

CDR3 loop: CASHGTGNTGELFF. In nucleotides, the CDR3 is TGTGCCAGTCACGGGACAGGGAACACCGGGGAGCTGTTTTTT. The J gene is TRBJ2-2, the V gene TRBV19; the match to TRBD1 covers 8 bases. With V trimmed by 8 bases and J by 1 base, 3 bases remained unmatched. The CDR3 contains 14 residues. The germline gives CDR1 LNHDA, CDR2 SQIVND (reference sequence).

The chain links TRBV7-3 to TRBJ2-1; 12 nucleotides line up with TRBD2. CDR1 SGHTA and CDR2 FQGTGA come from the germline V gene. Trimming at V came to 2 bases and at J to 4 bases, leaving 9 bases not matched to a gene. The CDR3 totals 18 residues. The CDR3 region has the DNA TGTGCCAGCAGCTTATTAGGGCGGACTAGCGGGGAATACAATGAGCAGTTCTTC. This translates into CASSLLGRTSGEYNEQFF. The complete variable domain, with remaining parts taken from reference TRBV7-3 and TRBJ2-1, reads GAGVSQTPSNKVTEKGKYVELRCDPISGHTALYWYRQSLGQGPEFLIYFQGTGAADDSGLPNDRFFAVRPEGSVSTLKIQRTERGDSAVYLCASSLLGRTSGEYNEQFFGPGTRLTVL.